This T cell receptor beta chain was identified during a study of yellow fever vaccine responses in identical twins. Findings and caveats of the study: Twins reportedly appeared to share part of their vaccine T cell response while keeping part individual.

TCRdb ran MiXCR on the RT-PCR reads and lists one entry per CDR3 protein. The sample lists several hundred distinct CDR3 sequences, almost 80% occurring once. Remarks on this clonotype: What it binds is unknown.

The clonotype was recovered from a female donor who received the yellow fever vaccine. This specimen consisted of T cells from blood (PBMCs), unsorted or a sorted subset (not recorded which), obtained before or after yellow fever vaccination (not recorded which).

CDR3 region: CASRGIRRSTDTQYF. In DNA, the CDR3 is TGTGCCAGCAGAGGGATCAGGCGTTCCACAGATACGCAGTATTTT. This chain connects TRBV11-2 to TRBJ2-3; D gene ambiguous. CDR3 length: 15 amino acids. Deletions cut 6 bases from V and 2 bases from J, with 15 bases between. CDR1 is SGHAT and CDR2 is FQNNGV in the germline V gene.